One T cell receptor beta chain is described in this entry. This sample was taken from a study of blood T cell repertoires in COVID-19. The repertoire was sequenced with immunoSEQ multiplex PCR; TCRdb's copy has only in-frame clones and lacks some. The sample includes 68,000 or so clones, about 80% seen only once; the top ten take roughly 20%. There are 15 residues in the CDR3. Trimming cost V 3 bases and J 9 bases; bases outside gene matches: 13. Germline V CDR1 and CDR2: SGHRS, YFSETQ. Sequences were obtained from peripheral blood. The chain links TRBV5-1 to TRBJ2-7; TRBD1 aligns across 9 bases. This TCR derives from a human donor in a cohort sampled during active COVID-19. In DNA form, the CDR3 reads TGCGCCAGCAGCTCGCTGGGACAGGGCCAGTTCGGGCAGTACTTC. Translation gives CASSSLGQGQFGQYF. The whole variable domain, remainder taken from reference TRBV5-1 and TRBJ2-7, is KAGVTQTPRYLIKTRGQQVTLSCSPISGHRSVSWYQQTPGQGLQFLFEYFSETQRNKGNFPGRFSGRQFSNSRSEMNVSTLELGDSALYLCASSSLGQGQFGQYFGPGTRLTVT.